This passage covers 22 T cell receptor beta chains from one sample sequenced in a study of cytomegalovirus exposure and HLA in healthy donors (dated by TCRdb to about 2017). Libraries were prepared through the immunoSEQ multiplex PCR assay. For the multiplex PCR, a mixture combining 60 forward primers for TCR Vbeta segments and 13 reverse primers for TCR Jbeta segments was used. TCRdb re-hosts the immuneACCESS table, in-frame sequences only. Its copies lack some clones; in the studies checked, an unresolved V gene accounts for under half of them, and the cause for the rest is not known. This sample holds a few hundred thousand clones; around 80% were observed only once. 15% of the sample goes to the ten largest clones. Sequencing was performed on PBMCs. All receptors derive from a man aged 40-49 years in good health and CMV-seronegative.

This sequence joins TRBV5-6 and TRBJ2-5, with TRBD2 matching 10 bases. The DNA matches TRBJ2-7 better at its end, which makes the J call doubtful. The CDR3 sequence is 16 residues long. Per germline, CDR1 SGHDT and CDR2 YYEEEE. The CDR3 protein is CASSLLLAGSPYEQYF. CDR3 DNA sequence: TGTGCCAGCAGCTTGTTACTAGCGGGGTCCCCCTACGAGCAGTACTTC.

This clone has only a few counts. The chain carries TRBV7-8 and TRBJ2-7; TRBD2 is a possible D gene (6 bases). Trimming took 3 bases from V and 5 from J, leaving 11 bases between them. CDR3 length equals 13 residues. The V gene's germline CDR1 is SGHVS and CDR2 FQNEAQ. Here the CDR3 DNA reads TGTGCCAGCAGCTTTCAGGGAGGCGACGAGCAGTACTTC. It specifies CASSFQGGDEQYF.

The rearrangement uses TRBV5-4 and TRBJ2-1; TRBD1 matches at 7 bases. J lost 12 bases, V lost 4 bases, and 10 bases had no gene match. Germline assignment: CDR1 SGHNT and CDR2 YYREEE (reference sequence). This CDR3 is 13 amino acids long. Here the CDR3 DNA reads TGTGCCAGCAGCGAACCGGGCTCAGGGGGGCAGTTCTTC. It codes for CASSEPGSGGQFF.

The genes are TRBV29-1 and TRBJ2-1; 7 bases fit TRBD2. With 4 bases clipped from V and 2 bases from J, the junction kept 8 bases outside the gene matches. The CDR3 has 15 residues. Looked up from germline, CDR1 is SQVTM and CDR2 is ANQGSEA. The CDR3 sequence is CSVADGRAPYNEQFF. The CDR3 DNA is TGCAGCGTTGCTGATGGGAGGGCCCCCTACAATGAGCAGTTCTTC.

This clone came up a few times. The chain joins TRBV19 to TRBJ2-3, with 11 nucleotides matching TRBD2. V lost 4 bases and J lost 6; bases outside the gene matches: 6. From germline, CDR1 is LNHDA and CDR2 SQIVND (reference sequence). There are 15 residues in the CDR3. CDR3 bases: TGTGCCAGTAGTAGAGTTAGCGGGGGGGCCGATACGCAGTATTTT. It codes for CASSRVSGGADTQYF.

The rearrangement uses TRBV27 and TRBJ2-1, with TRBD2 as a possible D gene (6 bases). CDR1 and CDR2 from the germline V gene are MNHEY and SMNVEV (reference sequence). There are 16 residues in the CDR3. Trimming cost V 4 bases and J 6 bases, with 19 bases left between them. The CDR3 reads CASSSFAGKESNEQFF. In DNA, the CDR3 is TGTGCCAGCAGTTCCTTCGCGGGAAAAGAATCCAATGAGCAGTTCTTC.

The J gene is TRBJ2-3, the V gene TRBV4-1, with 15 bases fitting TRBD2. Germline values: CDR1 MGHRA, CDR2 YSYEKL. The CDR3 consists of 19 residues. J gave up 3 bases and V 4 bases, and 11 bases lay outside the gene matches. The CDR3 DNA reads as TGCGCCAGCAGCCCGCTCGGACTAGCGGGGGGGCCGGCAACAGATACGCAGTATTTT. This codes for CASSPLGLAGGPATDTQYF.

This sequence joins TRBV7-6 and TRBJ2-3, with 7 bases matching TRBD2. V was pared by 1 base and J by 1 base, with 2 bases of the junction left unmatched. This CDR3 has 15 residues. CDR1 SGHVS and CDR2 FNYEAQ come from the germline V gene. The DNA for the CDR3 is TGTGCCAGCAGCTTAGGCGGGGGACGCACAGATACGCAGTATTTT. Translating gives CASSLGGGRTDTQYF.

In its sample, this clone was seen once. Germline is not matched at one junction end, which may reflect a read error. The chain has TRBV6-5 and TRBJ1-5, with TRBD1 matching 8 bases. Germline assignment: CDR1 MNHEY and CDR2 SVGAGI. CDR3 length: 12 amino acids. The CDR3 sequence: CASSSFRDRLFF. CDR3 nucleotides: TGTGCCAGCAGTTCCTTCCGGGACAGGCTATTTTTT.

By share of the sample, this clone is medium-sized. The CDR3 nucleotides are TGTGCCAGTAGTATCCTCCGCGAAGGGGCCAACGTCCTGACTTTC. Translation: CASSILREGANVLTF. The V and J genes are TRBV19 and TRBJ2-6; no clear D. CDR3 length: 15 residues. Per the germline V gene, CDR1 is LNHDA and CDR2 is SQIVND (reference sequence). V was cut by 3 bases and J by 4 bases, with 10 bases left in between.

The genes are TRBV14 and TRBJ2-5; 10 nucleotides agree with TRBD2. There are 16 residues in the CDR3. Germline-derived CDR1 and CDR2 are SGHDN and FVKESK. V trimming: 4 bases; J trimming: 5 bases; junction bases outside the gene matches: 10. The CDR3 nucleotides are TGTGCCAGCAGCCGCCTTACAGCGGGAGGGCTCGAGACCCAGTACTTC. This encodes CASSRLTAGGLETQYF.

V gene TRBV4-3 combines with J gene TRBJ1-2; a possible D gene is TRBD1 (6 bases). The V end was cut by 0 bases, the J end by 4 bases, with 15 bases between. Germline V gene data show CDR1 as LGHNA and CDR2 as YSLEER. There are 16 residues in the CDR3. CDR3 loop: CASSQESGGHIYGYTF. The CDR3 nucleotides are TGCGCCAGCAGCCAAGAATCGGGGGGGCATATCTATGGCTACACCTTC.

The chain has TRBV18 and TRBJ1-2; D perhaps matches TRBD1 (5 bases). This CDR3 is 15 amino acids long. Germline values: CDR1 KGHSH, CDR2 LQKENI. The V end lost 5 bases, the J end lost 8 bases, and 21 bases lay between the germline ends. The CDR3 coding sequence is TGTGCCAGCTCATCCCTGGGGGGACGGACGGGAGGCTACACCTTC. This translates into CASSSLGGRTGGYTF.

The genes are TRBV2 and TRBJ2-3, with 10 bases identical to TRBD2. Germline loops: CDR1 SNHLY, CDR2 FYNNEI. The CDR3 extends over 19 amino acids. J was trimmed by 0 bases and V by 0 bases; bases with no gene match: 9. The CDR3 region is CASSEAGASGRPSTDTQYF. Written as DNA, the CDR3 is TGTGCCAGCAGTGAAGCTGGTGCTAGCGGGAGACCTAGCACAGATACGCAGTATTTT.

J is TRBJ1-1 and V is TRBV29-1; TRBD1 matches 7 bases. Germline CDR1 SQVTM, CDR2 ANQGSEA. J gave up 1 base and V 7 bases, and 6 bases lay outside the gene matches. The CDR3 sequence is 13 residues long. CDR3 coding DNA: TGCAGCGCTAGATCAGGGGGGAACACTGAAGCTTTCTTT. This codes for CSARSGGNTEAFF.

This chain connects TRBV29-1 to TRBJ1-1; tentative D call: TRBD1 (6 bases). This CDR3 has 11 residues. CDR1 is SQVTM, CDR2 ANQGSEA, per germline. The CDR3 coding sequence is TGCGGGGGCCGGGAAAACACTGAAGCTTTCTTT. This gives the protein CGGRENTEAFF.

The CDR3: CASSSGQGGRGSPLHF. CDR3 DNA: TGTGCCAGCAGCTCCGGACAGGGTGGGAGAGGTTCACCCCTCCACTTT. The chain couples TRBV7-2 to TRBJ1-6, with TRBD1 matching over 8 bases. CDR1 and CDR2 (germline): SGHTA, FQGNSA. V gave up 4 bases and J gave up 9 bases; unmatched junction bases: 11. The CDR3 loop spans 16 amino acids.

The chain joins TRBV29-1 to TRBJ2-5; TRBD1 matches at 10 bases. Germline V gene sequence: CDR1 SQVTM, CDR2 ANQGSEA. The CDR3 has 13 residues. DNA for the CDR3: TGCGACAGGGGACAGGGGTCAATGGAGACCCAGTACTTC. Translating it yields CDRGQGSMETQYF.

This CDR3 reads CSVELTDRNTEAFF. For the CDR3, the DNA is TGCAGCGTTGAACTAACAGACAGGAACACTGAAGCTTTCTTT. The rearrangement links TRBV29-1 to TRBJ1-1, with D possibly matching TRBD1 (5 bases). The CDR3 loop spans 14 amino acids. Germline CDR1 reads SQVTM; CDR2 reads ANQGSEA. The V end lost 2 bases, the J end lost 1 base, and 11 bases lay between the germline ends.

The chain joins TRBV6-1 to TRBJ2-1; tentative D call: TRBD2 (5 bases). The germline gives CDR1 MNHNS, CDR2 SASEGT. V gave up 8 bases and J gave up 1 base, with 12 bases separating them. This CDR3 comprises 14 residues. CDR3 sequence (DNA): TGTGCCAGCCGTACTAGTTGGTCCTACAATGAGCAGTTCTTC. Protein sequence: CASRTSWSYNEQFF.

The genes are TRBV5-6 and TRBJ2-7, with a possible D match to TRBD1 (6 bases). Trimming took 2 bases from V and 5 from J, leaving 11 bases between them. The CDR3 is made up of 13 amino acids. Germline CDR1 reads SGHDT; CDR2 reads YYEEEE. The CDR3 is CASSLQGYHEQYF. The CDR3 region has the DNA TGTGCCAGCAGCTTACAGGGTTACCACGAGCAGTACTTC.

The genes are TRBV5-1 and TRBJ2-2, with D uncertain. This CDR3 contains 14 residues. The germline CDR1 and CDR2 sequences are SGHRS and YFSETQ. Between the trimmed V and J ends, which lost 2 bases and 3 bases, there was a span of 8 bases. In nucleotides, the CDR3 is TGCGCCAGCAGCTTTAAGGAGTACACCGGGGAGCTGTTTTTT. As protein: CASSFKEYTGELFF.